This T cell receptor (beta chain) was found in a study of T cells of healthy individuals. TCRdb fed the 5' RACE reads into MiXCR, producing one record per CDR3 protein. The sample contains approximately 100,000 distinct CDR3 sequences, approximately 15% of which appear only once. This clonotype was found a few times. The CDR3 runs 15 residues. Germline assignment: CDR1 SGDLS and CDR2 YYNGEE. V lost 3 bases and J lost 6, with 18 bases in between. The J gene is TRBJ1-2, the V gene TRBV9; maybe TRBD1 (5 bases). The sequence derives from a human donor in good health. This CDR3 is CASSAYQGFGDGYTF. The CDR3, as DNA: TGTGCCAGCAGCGCATACCAGGGTTTCGGGGATGGCTACACCTTC.